The entry that follows covers one T cell receptor (beta chain) sequence. Its antigen is not known. Produced via immunoSEQ multiplex PCR; TCRdb's table is partial and in-frame only. The sample lists 80,000 to 100,000 clones, 75% to 90% occurring once. The source of the sample is a study of graft-versus-host responses after intestinal transplantation. Study summary: Multivisceral, liver-intestinal, or isolated intestinal transplants were given to recipients. Anti-thymocyte globulin induction was given to all recipients, followed by tacrolimus and steroids for three to four years. Study findings and constraints: When patients had graft-donor T cell macrochimerism, their allografts held high graft-versus-host to host-versus-graft clonal ratios.

This CDR3 has 14 residues. Germline V CDR1 and CDR2: LNHDA, SQIVND (reference sequence). Between the trimmed V and J ends, which lost 7 bases and 1 base, there was a span of 13 bases. This receptor was obtained from a human donor who received an intestinal transplant. The chain couples TRBV19 to TRBJ1-1; no clear D. Source: unstimulated CD8+ T cells sorted from spleen or lymph node cells, taken before intestinal transplant. This CDR3 is CASNYLIQNTEAFF. The CDR3 DNA sequence: TGTGCCAGTAATTATCTAATTCAGAACACTGAAGCTTTCTTT.